These 23 T cell receptor beta chains were sequenced from one sample in a study of T cell clonotyping in hematopoietic cell transplantation. Repertoires were generated with immunoSEQ multiplex PCR, while TCRdb's copy carries only in-frame clones and drops some. The repertoire holds approximately 20,000 clones, with 70% to 85% as singletons. The specimen was peripheral blood mononuclear cells. Receptors were obtained from a man between 60 and 75 years old in good health. Some clones in this sample may be carry-over from other donors' samples.

Points on this clone: Other DNA variants within this sample encode the same CDR3. The V and J genes are TRBV5-6 and TRBJ2-7; D is undetermined. V was shortened by 4 bases and J by 0 bases, with 5 bases between the two germline ends. CDR1 is SGHDT and CDR2 is YYEEEE in the germline V gene. This CDR3 has 12 residues. The CDR3 sequence is CASSLSSYEQYF. In DNA, the CDR3 is TGTGCCAGCAGCCTCAGCTCCTACGAGCAGTACTTC.

V and J are TRBV19 and TRBJ1-6; D uncertain. This CDR3 is built from 16 residues. V was clipped by 1 base and J by 2 bases, with 9 bases between them. Germline V CDR1 and CDR2: LNHDA, SQIVND (reference sequence). This CDR3 is CASSIGVTAYNSPLHF. The DNA of the CDR3 is TGTGCCAGTAGTATAGGTGTCACAGCCTATAATTCACCCCTCCACTTT. The full variable domain, its missing parts supplied by reference TRBV19 and TRBJ1-6, is DGGITQSPKYLFRKEGQNVTLSCEQNLNHDAMYWYRQDPGQGLRLIYYSQIVNDFQKGDIAEGYSVSREKKESFPLTVTSAQKNPTAFYLCASSIGVTAYNSPLHFGNGTRLTVT.

This chain links TRBV10-3 with TRBJ2-3; the D is unclear. CDR1 ENHRY and CDR2 SYGVKD come from the germline V gene. The CDR3 spans 14 residues. V lost 0 bases and J lost 3, with 7 bases in between. CDR3 in amino acids: CAISESVQTDTQYF. The CDR3 DNA reads as TGTGCCATCAGTGAGTCGGTTCAAACAGATACGCAGTATTTT.

This clone was seen once. The chain carries TRBV5-4 and TRBJ2-5; 11 positions match TRBD1. The CDR3 length is 15 residues. Germline V gene data show CDR1 as SGHNT and CDR2 as YYREEE (reference sequence). The junction had 3 bases not matched to a gene; V was cut back by 0 bases and J by 5 bases. CDR3 sequence reads: CASSLDGTGGETQYF. For the CDR3, the DNA is TGTGCCAGCAGCTTGGACGGGACAGGGGGTGAGACCCAGTACTTC.

This chain connects TRBV11-3 to TRBJ2-1; no clear D. Germline CDR1 and CDR2: SGHNT and YENEEA. V lost 0 bases and J 3 bases, leaving 3 bases between the germline ends. This CDR3 region has 13 residues. CDR3 region: CASSLDFYNEQFF. The CDR3 region has the DNA TGTGCCAGCAGCTTAGACTTCTACAATGAGCAGTTCTTC.

The V gene is TRBV2, the J gene TRBJ1-2; D is unclear. V lost 5 bases and J lost 3, with 10 bases in between. The V gene's germline CDR1 is SNHLY and CDR2 FYNNEI. This CDR3 comprises 13 residues. DNA for the CDR3: TGTGCCAGCAGTTCAGACATGGACTATGGCTACACCTTC. It codes for CASSSDMDYGYTF.

This chain uses TRBV5-1 with TRBJ2-7, with TRBD2 identical over 11 bases. The CDR3 totals 15 residues. With V trimmed by 2 bases and J by 5 bases, 6 bases remained unmatched. Germline V gene data show CDR1 as SGHRS and CDR2 as YFSETQ. The CDR3 nucleotides are TGCGCCAGCAGCTTCTCCACTAGCGGGAGTAACGAGCAGTACTTC. Its protein product is CASSFSTSGSNEQYF.

The chain couples TRBV4-2 to TRBJ1-3; tentatively, D is TRBD1 (5 bases). Germline lookup yields CDR1 LGHNA and CDR2 YNFKEQ. V dropped 1 base and J dropped 0 bases, with 10 bases sitting between them. CDR3 length: 16 residues. The CDR3 here is CASSQVQGSSGNTIYF. In DNA, the CDR3 is TGTGCCAGCAGCCAAGTTCAGGGATCCTCTGGAAACACCATATATTTT.

The V gene is TRBV4-3, the J gene TRBJ1-2; D ambiguous. This CDR3 spans 14 amino acids. The germline gives CDR1 LGHNA, CDR2 YSLEER. Trimming removed 0 bases at V and 10 bases at J, with 15 bases between. CDR3 sequence: CASSQEVRWQPYTF. The CDR3 coding sequence is TGCGCCAGCAGCCAAGAGGTCCGTTGGCAGCCCTACACCTTC.

The genes are TRBV30 and TRBJ2-1, with 13 nucleotides matching TRBD2. Germline lookup yields CDR1 GTSNPN and CDR2 SVGIG (reference sequence). With 0 bases clipped from V and 15 bases from J, the junction kept 5 bases outside the gene matches. CDR3 length equals 13 residues. The CDR3, as DNA: TGTGCCTGGAGTGTAGGACTAGCGGGAGTATGGTTCTTC. The encoded protein is CAWSVGLAGVWFF.

This clone was seen a handful of times. This chain's CDR3 is CASSFSGTGPSLYGYTF. The CDR3 DNA reads TGCGCCAGCAGCTTCTCAGGGACGGGCCCCTCGCTTTATGGCTACACCTTC. The chain joins TRBV5-1 to TRBJ1-2; a weak D match, TRBD1 (5 bases). Germline CDR1 SGHRS, CDR2 YFSETQ. V lost 2 bases and J 5 bases, leaving 22 bases between the germline ends. The CDR3 totals 17 residues. The full variable domain, completed using reference TRBV5-1 and TRBJ1-2, is KAGVTQTPRYLIKTRGQQVTLSCSPISGHRSVSWYQQTPGQGLQFLFEYFSETQRNKGNFPGRFSGRQFSNSRSEMNVSTLELGDSALYLCASSFSGTGPSLYGYTFGSGTRLTVV.

The gene calls are TRBV4-3 and TRBJ1-4; no clear D. Trimming took 0 bases from V and 1 from J, leaving 9 bases between them. The CDR3 is 16 amino acids. Germline lookup yields CDR1 LGHNA and CDR2 YSLEER. Written as DNA, the CDR3 is TGCGCCAGCAGCCAAGATCGCGGGGAAACTAATGAAAAACTGTTTTTT. As protein: CASSQDRGETNEKLFF.

The chain is built from TRBV30 and TRBJ1-4; D unclear. Germline-derived CDR1 and CDR2 are GTSNPN and SVGIG (reference sequence). This CDR3 comprises 15 residues. V was clipped by 0 bases and J by 5 bases, with 13 bases between them. Written as DNA, the CDR3 is TGTGCCTGGAGTGTACGGCCCAGGTTAAATGAAAAACTGTTTTTT. This codes for CAWSVRPRLNEKLFF. Supplemented by reference TRBV30 and TRBJ1-4, the full variable domain reads SQTIHQWPATLVQPVGSPLSLECTVEGTSNPNLYWYRQAAGRGLQLLFYSVGIGQISSEVPQNLSASRPQDRQFILSSKKLLLSDSGFYLCAWSVRPRLNEKLFFGSGTQLSVL.

Here the CDR3 reads CASSLYTSTNYGYTF. DNA of the CDR3: TGTGCCAGCAGCTTGTATACATCAACTAACTATGGCTACACCTTC. V gene TRBV5-4 combines with J gene TRBJ1-2; D is ambiguous. V lost 1 base, J lost 0 bases, and 10 bases lay in between. CDR1 is SGHNT, CDR2 YYREEE, per germline (reference sequence). The CDR3 loop spans 15 amino acids.

The chain joins TRBV2 to TRBJ1-2; 7 bases are shared with TRBD1. This CDR3 spans 15 amino acids. The germline V gene has CDR1 SNHLY and CDR2 FYNNEI. With 4 bases clipped from V and 4 bases from J, the junction kept 9 bases outside the gene matches. The CDR3 DNA reads TGTGCCAGCAGTGTGGGACAGAAGATATTCTATGGCTACACCTTC. Translating it yields CASSVGQKIFYGYTF.

This clone was recorded only once. The rearrangement joins TRBV4-1 to TRBJ1-2, with a weak D call TRBD1 (5 bases). This CDR3 region has 14 residues. CDR1 is MGHRA and CDR2 is YSYEKL in the germline V gene. Trimming left V 1 base short and J 3 bases short, with 9 bases between. CDR3: CASSQVGVDYGYTF. The DNA of the CDR3 is TGCGCCAGCAGCCAAGTGGGGGTTGACTATGGCTACACCTTC.

This clone was seen only a few times. The DNA of the CDR3 is TGTGCCAGCAGCTACCAATCAAGGGCTAGCTATGGCTACACCTTC. Its translation: CASSYQSRASYGYTF. This chain links TRBV7-9 with TRBJ1-2, with D hard to call. The V and J ends lost 4 bases and 4 bases respectively, with 16 bases between them. CDR3 length: 15 amino acids. CDR1 and CDR2 from the germline V gene are SEHNR and FQNEAQ (reference sequence).

This clone showed up just a few times. This chain uses TRBV6-4 with TRBJ2-1; TRBD2 aligns across 9 bases. Germline CDR1 reads MRHNA; CDR2 reads SNTAGT. J lost 8 bases, V lost 0 bases, and 8 bases had no gene match. CDR3 length: 16 residues. The CDR3 loop is CASSDSRASGKDEQFF. The CDR3 DNA is TGTGCCAGCAGTGACTCGCGGGCTAGCGGGAAGGATGAGCAGTTCTTC.

V is TRBV6-1 and J is TRBJ2-5, with a weak D call TRBD2 (5 bases). Germline V gene sequence: CDR1 MNHNS, CDR2 SASEGT. Between the trimmed V and J ends, which lost 0 bases and 1 base, there was a span of 9 bases. The CDR3 runs to 15 residues. In nucleotides, the CDR3 is TGTGCCAGCAGTGAAGCGCTCGGGGTCCAAGAGACCCAGTACTTC. This encodes CASSEALGVQETQYF.

V usage is TRBV2 and J usage is TRBJ2-1; D gene uncertain. CDR1 is SNHLY, CDR2 FYNNEI, per germline. The V end lost 3 bases, the J end lost 0 bases, and 6 bases lay between the germline ends. CDR3 length equals 14 residues. The CDR3 loop is CASSDESSYNEQFF. CDR3 DNA: TGTGCCAGCAGTGACGAGAGCTCCTACAATGAGCAGTTCTTC.

The chain has TRBV7-3 and TRBJ2-7; tentatively, D is TRBD1 (5 bases). V was pared by 2 bases and J by 6 bases, with 11 bases between. The CDR3 is made up of 13 amino acids. Germline V gives CDR1 SGHTA, CDR2 FQGTGA. DNA of the CDR3: TGTGCCAGCAGCTTACAGGGATCTCGCGAGCAGTACTTC. Its translation: CASSLQGSREQYF.

V usage is TRBV9 and J usage is TRBJ2-3; 7 bases align to TRBD2. V lost 3 bases and J lost 1; bases outside the gene matches: 2. Germline lookup yields CDR1 SGDLS and CDR2 YYNGEE. The CDR3 is made up of 14 amino acids. CDR3 DNA sequence: TGTGCCAGCAGCGCAGCGGGACGCACAGATACGCAGTATTTT. Translating gives CASSAAGRTDTQYF.

The chain carries TRBV27 and TRBJ2-7; D is ambiguous. The CDR3 contains 11 residues. The germline gives CDR1 MNHEY, CDR2 SMNVEV (reference sequence). The V and J ends lost 0 bases and 5 bases respectively, with 2 bases between them. CDR3 loop: CASSLSHEQYF. CDR3 DNA sequence: TGTGCCAGCAGTTTATCCCACGAGCAGTACTTC.